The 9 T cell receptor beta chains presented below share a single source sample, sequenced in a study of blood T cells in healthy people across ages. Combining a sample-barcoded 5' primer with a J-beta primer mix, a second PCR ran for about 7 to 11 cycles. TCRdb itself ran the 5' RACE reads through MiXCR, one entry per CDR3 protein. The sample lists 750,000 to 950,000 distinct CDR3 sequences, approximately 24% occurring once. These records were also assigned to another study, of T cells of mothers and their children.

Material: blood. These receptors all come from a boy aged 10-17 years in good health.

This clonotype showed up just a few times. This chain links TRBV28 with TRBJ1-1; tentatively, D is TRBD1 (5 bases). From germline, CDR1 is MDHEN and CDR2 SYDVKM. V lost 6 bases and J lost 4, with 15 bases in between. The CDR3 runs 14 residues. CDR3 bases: TGTGCCAGCAGGGGGGGACTGGGGGGCACTGAAGCTTTCTTT. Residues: CASRGGLGGTEAFF.

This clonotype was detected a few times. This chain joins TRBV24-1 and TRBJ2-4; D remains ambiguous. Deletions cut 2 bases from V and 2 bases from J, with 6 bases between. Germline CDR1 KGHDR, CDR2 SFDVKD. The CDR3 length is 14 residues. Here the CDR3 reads CATSDSGTKNIQYF. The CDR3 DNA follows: TGTGCCACCAGTGATTCTGGGACCAAAAACATTCAGTACTTC.

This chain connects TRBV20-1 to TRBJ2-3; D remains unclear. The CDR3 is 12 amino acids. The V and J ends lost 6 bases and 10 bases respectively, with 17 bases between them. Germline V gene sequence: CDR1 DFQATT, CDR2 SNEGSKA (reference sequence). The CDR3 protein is CSAPAVAGSQYF. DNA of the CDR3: TGCAGTGCCCCTGCCGTTGCCGGTTCGCAGTATTTT.

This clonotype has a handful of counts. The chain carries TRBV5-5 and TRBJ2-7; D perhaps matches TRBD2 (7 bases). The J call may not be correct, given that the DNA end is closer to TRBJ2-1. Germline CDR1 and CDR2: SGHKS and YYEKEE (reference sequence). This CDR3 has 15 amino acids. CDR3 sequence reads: CASSLAGGLHNEQFF. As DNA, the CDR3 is TGTGCCAGCAGCTTGGCCGGGGGGCTTCACAATGAGCAGTTCTTC.

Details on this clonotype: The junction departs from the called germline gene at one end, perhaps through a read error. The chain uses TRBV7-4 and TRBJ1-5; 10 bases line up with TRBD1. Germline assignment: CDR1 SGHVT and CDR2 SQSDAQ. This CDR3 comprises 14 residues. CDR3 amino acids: CASSYERNRDRGNF. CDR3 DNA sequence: TGTGCCAGCAGCTATGAGAGAAACCGGGACAGGGGAAATTTT.

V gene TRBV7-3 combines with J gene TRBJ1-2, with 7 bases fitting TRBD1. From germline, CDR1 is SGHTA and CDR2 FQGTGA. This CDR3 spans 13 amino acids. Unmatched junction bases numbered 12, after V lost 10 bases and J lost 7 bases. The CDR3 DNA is TGTGCCATATACAGGGGACGCCTCGGTGGCTACACCTTC. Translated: CAIYRGRLGGYTF.

CDR3 sequence (DNA): TGCGCCAGCAGTGGTTCATGGTCCGATGAGCAGTTCTTC. It translates to CASSGSWSDEQFF. The rearrangement links TRBV4-1 to TRBJ2-1; no firm D call. The V and J ends lost 6 bases and 8 bases respectively, with 14 bases between them. This CDR3 comprises 13 residues. From germline, CDR1 is MGHRA and CDR2 YSYEKL.

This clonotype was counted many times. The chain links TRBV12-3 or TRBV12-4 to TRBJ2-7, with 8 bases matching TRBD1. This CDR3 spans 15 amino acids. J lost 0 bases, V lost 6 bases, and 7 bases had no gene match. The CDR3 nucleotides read TGTGCCAGCAGCTTGGGACAGGCCAACTCCTACGAGCAGTACTTC. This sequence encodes CASSLGQANSYEQYF.

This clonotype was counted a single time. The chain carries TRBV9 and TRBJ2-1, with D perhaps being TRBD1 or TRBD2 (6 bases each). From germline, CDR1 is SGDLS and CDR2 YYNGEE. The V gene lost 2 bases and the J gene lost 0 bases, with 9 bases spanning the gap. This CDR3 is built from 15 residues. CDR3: CASSVGGLSYNEQFF. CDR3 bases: TGTGCCAGCAGCGTGGGGGGCCTCTCCTACAATGAGCAGTTCTTC.